The 30 T cell receptor beta chains given below trace back to one sample, sequenced in a study of cytomegalovirus exposure and HLA in healthy donors (dated 2017 in TCRdb). Libraries were constructed by the immunoSEQ multiplex PCR assay. TCRdb obtained this table from immuneACCESS and retained in-frame rearrangements with V and J assigned. These tables miss some clones; where compared with another copy, unresolved V genes account for less than half of the shortfall, and the remainder is unexplained. The sample includes roughly 48,000 clones, with roughly 94% observed a single time. The top ten clones comprise 6.5% to 9.5% of the sample. Sequencing input: PBMCs. These receptors originate from a woman between 18 and 30 years old in good health and CMV-seropositive.

This clone was seen once. The chain combines TRBV18 with TRBJ2-6; 7 positions agree with TRBD1. J gave up 1 base and V 6 bases, and 3 bases lay outside the gene matches. This CDR3 contains 15 residues. Germline values: CDR1 KGHSH, CDR2 LQKENI. The DNA of the CDR3 is TGTGCCAGCTCTTCGACAGGGTCTGGGGCCAACGTCCTGACTTTC. Translation gives CASSSTGSGANVLTF.

This sequence joins TRBV30 and TRBJ2-3; D ambiguous. Germline V gives CDR1 GTSNPN, CDR2 SVGIG (reference sequence). Trimming took 2 bases from V and 0 from J, leaving 6 bases between them. This CDR3 is built from 13 residues. The DNA of the CDR3 is TGTGCCTGGAGTCGGTCGAGCACAGATACGCAGTATTTT. Its protein product is CAWSRSSTDTQYF. Using reference TRBV30 and TRBJ2-3 for the parts outside the CDR3, the full variable domain is SQTIHQWPATLVQPVGSPLSLECTVEGTSNPNLYWYRQAAGRGLQLLFYSVGIGQISSEVPQNLSASRPQDRQFILSSKKLLLSDSGFYLCAWSRSSTDTQYFGPGTRLTVL.

The chain joins TRBV7-2 to TRBJ2-3, with D maybe TRBD2 (7 bases). Germline loops: CDR1 SGHTA, CDR2 FQGNSA. V was pared by 1 base and J by 2 bases, with 19 bases between. The CDR3 is 18 residues long. Here the CDR3 DNA reads TGTGCCAGCAGCTTAGAGGGGAGGGGGGCCTTTTCCACAGATACGCAGTATTTT. Protein product: CASSLEGRGAFSTDTQYF.

The CDR3 reads CASSQLVTGPLQETQYF. CDR3 nucleotide sequence: TGTGCCAGCAGTCAACTCGTGACAGGGCCCCTCCAAGAGACCCAGTACTTC. This rearrangement joins TRBV27 to TRBJ2-5; 7 bases match TRBD1. The CDR3 extends over 17 amino acids. V gave up 5 bases and J gave up 1 base; unmatched junction bases: 13. Germline lookup yields CDR1 MNHEY and CDR2 SMNVEV (reference sequence).

The chain couples TRBV9 to TRBJ1-3; D remains ambiguous. V was trimmed by 4 bases and J by 4 bases, leaving 9 bases between them. The CDR3 contains 13 residues. Germline V gene data show CDR1 as SGDLS and CDR2 as YYNGEE. CDR3 protein: CASSSRSGNTIYF. The CDR3 nucleotides read TGTGCCAGCAGCTCTCGGTCCGGAAACACCATATATTTT.

The rearrangement links TRBV15 to TRBJ2-3; 8 bases map to TRBD1. Losses at the gene ends were 0 bases for V and 1 base for J; bases not matched to a gene: 15. The CDR3 has 20 residues. CDR1 and CDR2 (germline): LNHNV, YYDKDF (reference sequence). CDR3 amino acids: CATSRDYVKARGQGTDTQYF. As DNA, the CDR3 is TGTGCCACCAGCAGAGATTATGTGAAGGCCAGGGGGCAAGGCACAGATACGCAGTATTTT.

The gene calls are TRBV6-6 and TRBJ2-7; 8 nucleotides agree with TRBD1. Germline loops: CDR1 MNHNY, CDR2 SVGAGI (reference sequence). There are 15 residues in the CDR3. V dropped 2 bases and J dropped 2; count of bases not matched to a gene: 5. CDR3 in amino acids: CASSYLGQGPYEQYF. CDR3 in DNA: TGTGCCAGCAGTTACCTCGGACAGGGACCCTACGAGCAGTACTTC.

J is TRBJ1-6 and V is TRBV28, with 10 bases lining up with TRBD1. The germline CDR1 and CDR2 sequences are MDHEN and SYDVKM. This CDR3 region has 16 residues. With V trimmed by 6 bases and J by 5 bases, 7 bases remained unmatched. For the CDR3, the DNA is TGTGCCAGCAGCCCACGACAGGGGGCGAATAATTCACCCCTCCACTTT. Amino acid sequence: CASSPRQGANNSPLHF.

The genes are TRBV27 and TRBJ2-7; the D gene is possibly TRBD2 (6 bases). V dropped 5 bases and J dropped 4 bases, with 15 bases sitting between them. The CDR3 consists of 14 residues. Looked up from germline, CDR1 is MNHEY and CDR2 is SMNVEV (reference sequence). CDR3 loop: CASSRSGGEYEQYF. CDR3 sequence (DNA): TGTGCCAGCAGTCGGAGCGGCGGGGAGTACGAGCAGTACTTC.

The J gene is TRBJ1-6, the V gene TRBV28; D may be TRBD1 (5 bases). Between the trimmed V and J ends, which lost 10 bases and 9 bases, there was a span of 16 bases. From germline, CDR1 is MDHEN and CDR2 SYDVKM. CDR3 size: 13 residues. CDR3 in amino acids: CATLGGDGSPLHF. The CDR3, as DNA: TGTGCCACCTTGGGGGGGGACGGTTCACCCCTCCACTTT. Variable domain in full (rest from reference TRBV28 and TRBJ1-6): DVKVTQSSRYLVKRTGEKVFLECVQDMDHENMFWYRQDPGLGLRLIYFSYDVKMKEKGDIPEGYSVSREKKERFSLILESASTNQTSMYLCATLGGDGSPLHFGNGTRLTVT.

V and J are TRBV7-8 and TRBJ2-7; a weak D match, TRBD1 (5 bases). The CDR3 consists of 15 residues. V was pared by 0 bases and J by 2 bases, with 11 bases between. The germline CDR1 and CDR2 sequences are SGHVS and FQNEAQ. The CDR3 DNA reads TGTGCCAGCAGCTTAGCGCAGGGCGGTACCTACGAGCAGTACTTC. Translated, it gives CASSLAQGGTYEQYF.

This rearrangement joins TRBV11-2 to TRBJ2-7; no reliable D call. Germline-derived CDR1 and CDR2 are SGHAT and FQNNGV. Trimming took 5 bases from V and 3 from J, leaving 8 bases between them. The CDR3 contains 12 residues. In nucleotides, the CDR3 is TGTGCCAGCAGCCAGTCGGGCTACGAGCAGTACTTC. Encoded protein: CASSQSGYEQYF.

The rearrangement uses TRBV11-2 and TRBJ2-1; 10 bases map to TRBD2. The CDR3 consists of 16 residues. Germline CDR1 and CDR2: SGHAT and FQNNGV. The J segment lost 3 bases and the V segment lost 6 bases, leaving 8 bases of the junction unmatched. The DNA for the CDR3 is TGTGCCAGCAGGACCCTTAGCGGGAGGCTCTACAATGAGCAGTTCTTC. Its protein is CASRTLSGRLYNEQFF.

The chain employs TRBV28 and TRBJ2-1; 7 positions match TRBD2. J gave up 4 bases and V 6 bases, and 6 bases lay outside the gene matches. CDR3 length equals 14 residues. From germline, CDR1 is MDHEN and CDR2 SYDVKM. CDR3 amino acids: CASRSSGIYNEQFF. The DNA of the CDR3 is TGTGCCAGCAGGTCCAGCGGGATTTACAATGAGCAGTTCTTC.

The chain uses TRBV28 and TRBJ2-7, with a possible D match to TRBD2 (5 bases). The CDR3 spans 15 residues. Germline CDR1 MDHEN, CDR2 SYDVKM. The V end was cut by 3 bases, the J end by 3 bases, with 15 bases between. CDR3 nucleotides: TGTGCCAGCAGTTTGGCGGTAGGACTGTTCTACGAGCAGTACTTC. This sequence encodes CASSLAVGLFYEQYF.

The chain couples TRBV11-3 to TRBJ2-1, with unresolved D. V lost 5 bases and J lost 5, with 10 bases in between. Germline loops: CDR1 SGHNT, CDR2 YENEEA. CDR3 size: 13 residues. The CDR3 here is CASSIGPNNEQFF. CDR3 bases: TGTGCCAGCAGCATCGGTCCCAACAATGAGCAGTTCTTC.

The CDR3 sequence: CASSTTVQTGGLTEAFF. The CDR3 nucleotides are TGTGCCAGCAGCACCACTGTGCAGACAGGGGGACTAACTGAAGCTTTCTTT. The chain carries TRBV21-1 and TRBJ1-1; TRBD1, the table's D call, was not compared with the DNA. TRBV21-1 is recorded as a pseudogene. CDR3 length: 17 amino acids.

The rearrangement uses TRBV7-3 and TRBJ2-7; possible D gene TRBD1, 6 bases. The germline V and J ends were trimmed by 3 bases and 2 bases, with 8 bases remaining between them. The germline V gene encodes CDR1 SGHTA and CDR2 FQGTGA. CDR3 length: 13 residues. The CDR3 nucleotides read TGTGCCAGCAGCTTCGGGGACACCTACGAGCAGTACTTC. The encoded protein is CASSFGDTYEQYF.

This sequence joins TRBV7-3 and TRBJ1-6; D might be TRBD1 (5 bases). Germline V gives CDR1 SGHTA, CDR2 FQGTGA. The V end lost 4 bases, the J end lost 9 bases, and 7 bases lay between the germline ends. The CDR3 length is 12 residues. The DNA of the CDR3 is TGTGCCAGCAGCTCGGGGGGTTCACCCCTCCACTTT. It translates to CASSSGGSPLHF.

The genes are TRBV27 and TRBJ1-5, with a weak D call TRBD1 (5 bases). The CDR3 consists of 14 residues. Germline V gene sequence: CDR1 MNHEY, CDR2 SMNVEV (reference sequence). Trimming removed 2 bases from V and 6 bases from J, with 11 bases in between. DNA of the CDR3: TGTGCCAGCAGTTTAAGCCAGGGAGGTCAGCCCCAGCATTTT. Residues: CASSLSQGGQPQHF.

This sequence joins TRBV19 and TRBJ2-3, with 9 positions matching TRBD2. CDR1 LNHDA and CDR2 SQIVND come from the germline V gene (reference sequence). V trimming: 3 bases; J trimming: 0 bases; junction bases outside the gene matches: 7. CDR3 length: 17 amino acids. CDR3: CASSIQLAGPSTDTQYF. CDR3 sequence (DNA): TGTGCCAGTAGTATTCAGCTAGCGGGGCCTAGCACAGATACGCAGTATTTT.

The chain couples TRBV7-2 to TRBJ2-1, with D perhaps TRBD1 (5 bases). CDR1 and CDR2 (germline): SGHTA, FQGNSA. This CDR3 comprises 19 residues. V dropped 3 bases and J dropped 0 bases, with 21 bases sitting between them. The CDR3 here is CASSLLQDRNSSSYNEQFF. In DNA form, the CDR3 reads TGTGCCAGCAGCTTGCTACAGGATCGCAACTCGAGCTCCTACAATGAGCAGTTCTTC. Full variable domain (outside the CDR3, taken from reference TRBV7-2 and TRBJ2-1): GAGVSQSPSNKVTEKGKDVELRCDPISGHTALYWYRQSLGQGLEFLIYFQGNSAPDKSGLPSDRFSAERTGGSVSTLTIQRTQQEDSAVYLCASSLLQDRNSSSYNEQFFGPGTRLTVL.

The chain uses TRBV19 and TRBJ1-4; possibly TRBD1 for D (6 bases). Looked up from germline, CDR1 is LNHDA and CDR2 is SQIVND (reference sequence). CDR3 length equals 14 residues. V was shortened by 5 bases and J by 4 bases, with 11 bases between the two germline ends. The CDR3 is CASSSRGINEKLFF. The CDR3 bases are TGTGCCAGTAGTTCCAGGGGAATTAATGAAAAACTGTTTTTT.

The rearrangement joins TRBV28 to TRBJ2-7; 7 bases fit TRBD1. Losses at the gene ends were 7 bases for V and 2 bases for J; bases not matched to a gene: 2. Per germline, CDR1 MDHEN and CDR2 SYDVKM. The CDR3 sequence is 12 residues long. The CDR3 loop is CASTGQPYEQYF. The CDR3 DNA follows: TGTGCCAGCACGGGACAGCCCTACGAGCAGTACTTC.

The chain couples TRBV29-1 to TRBJ2-3; a possible D gene is TRBD2 (6 bases). Trimming stripped 3 bases from V and 1 base from J, with 11 bases between. This CDR3 has 14 amino acids. The germline CDR1 and CDR2 sequences are SQVTM and ANQGSEA. The CDR3 DNA reads as TGCAGCGTTGATCCGGGAGCTGGCACAGATACGCAGTATTTT. Protein product: CSVDPGAGTDTQYF.

V is TRBV7-9 and J is TRBJ2-5; 7 nucleotides align to TRBD1. Trimming at V came to 4 bases and at J to 5 bases, leaving 10 bases not matched to a gene. Germline-derived CDR1 and CDR2 are SEHNR and FQNEAQ (reference sequence). The CDR3 runs to 15 residues. CDR3 protein: CASSSGGRLWETQYF. CDR3 nucleotides: TGTGCCAGCAGCTCAGGGGGTAGGCTTTGGGAGACCCAGTACTTC.

This chain links TRBV29-1 with TRBJ2-3, with a tentative D call TRBD1 (5 bases). CDR3 length: 15 amino acids. Germline CDR1 and CDR2: SQVTM and ANQGSEA. V dropped 3 bases and J dropped 5 bases, with 18 bases sitting between them. CDR3 sequence: CSVDSLPPRGDTQYF. The CDR3 bases are TGCAGCGTTGATTCTCTACCCCCAAGGGGAGATACGCAGTATTTT.

The chain has TRBV5-1 and TRBJ2-5; 8 nucleotides match TRBD2. Unmatched junction bases numbered 3, after V lost 0 bases and J lost 5 bases. Germline V gene data show CDR1 as SGHRS and CDR2 as YFSETQ. There are 14 residues in the CDR3. The CDR3 is CASSLAGGKETQYF. The DNA for the CDR3 is TGCGCCAGCAGCTTGGCGGGAGGGAAGGAGACCCAGTACTTC.

The chain carries TRBV27 and TRBJ2-1; 8 nucleotides match TRBD1. Trimming cost V 6 bases and J 6 bases; bases outside gene matches: 4. The CDR3 has 13 amino acids. CDR1 is MNHEY, CDR2 SMNVEV, per germline (reference sequence). For the CDR3, the DNA is TGTGCCAGCAGCCGCACAGGGGGCAATGAGCAGTTCTTC. Its protein product is CASSRTGGNEQFF.

Only one count was recorded for this clone. The chain links TRBV6-1 to TRBJ1-2, with a tentative D call TRBD1 (6 bases). Germline V gene lookup returns CDR1 MNHNS and CDR2 SASEGT. V was clipped by 6 bases and J by 2 bases, with 13 bases between them. This CDR3 contains 14 residues. CDR3 coding DNA: TGTGCCAGCAGCCTAGGACAGCGGAACTATGGCTACACCTTC. Its translation: CASSLGQRNYGYTF.